The next 18 T cell receptor delta chains were all read from a single sample in a study of gamma-delta T cells after stem cell transplantation. TCRdb re-called the RT-PCR reads through CATT. The repertoire holds over 700 delta-chain clones, about 18% seen once, with approximately 60% in the top ten. The sample taken for sequencing was gamma-delta T cells. The source of these receptors is a human donor. It is not recorded whose cells these are; they may come from a transplant donor.

This clone has just a few counts. A much bigger clone sits one base away, suggesting this may be a read error. V is TRDV2 and J is TRDJ1, with TRDD3 matching over 12 bases. The CDR3 is 21 residues long. Germline-derived CDR1 and CDR2 are GEAIGNYY and EKD. This chain's CDR3 is CACDTVTGGYNGTSYTDKPIF. For the CDR3, the DNA is TGTGCCTGTGACACCGTCACTGGGGGATACAACGGGACTTCGTACACCGATAAACCCATCTTT.

This clone has only a few counts. V gene TRDV2 combines with J gene TRDJ1; a possible D gene is TRDD3 (5 bases). Germline V gene data show CDR1 as GEAIGNYY and CDR2 as EKD. The V and J ends lost 2 bases and 1 base respectively, with 31 bases between them. The CDR3 sequence is 21 residues long. CDR3: CACDNLLTGGEATPTTDKLIF. In DNA form, the CDR3 reads TGTGCCTGTGACAACCTCCTGACGGGCGGGGAGGCCACCCCCACCACCGATAAACTCATCTTT.

This chain connects TRDV2 to TRDJ1, with 10 nucleotides matching TRDD3. V lost 0 bases, J lost 0 bases, and 6 bases stayed unmatched. The CDR3 runs to 17 residues. Germline CDR1 reads GEAIGNYY; CDR2 reads EKD. CDR3 residues: CACDTLGDMINTDKLIF. CDR3 nucleotides: TGTGCCTGTGACACCCTGGGGGATATGATTAACACCGATAAACTCATCTTT.

This clone was seen just once. This rearrangement joins TRDV2 to TRDJ1, with 11 positions matching TRDD3. The J gene was missing in TCRdb and was found by matching the end of the DNA to germline. The germline CDR1 and CDR2 sequences are GEAIGNYY and EKD. This CDR3 spans 21 amino acids. V trimming: 7 bases; J trimming: 1 base; junction bases outside the gene matches: 25. The DNA for the CDR3 is TGTGCCTGCGAGAGTATGGGGGATACGCGGGGGATGATGCGCGGCACCGATAAACTCATCTTT. It is translated as CACESMGDTRGMMRGTDKLIF.

The V call is TRDV2, the J call TRDJ3; D ambiguous. Germline V gives CDR1 GEAIGNYY, CDR2 EKD. The CDR3 sequence is 20 residues long. Deletions cut 2 bases from V and 18 bases from J, with 37 bases between. CDR3 protein: CACDKPEGPFSSCDTRPMFF. DNA for the CDR3: TGTGCCTGTGACAAACCGGAGGGGCCTTTCAGCTCCTGTGACACCCGCCCGATGTTTTTC.

Turning to this clone: This likely reflects a read error, since a far larger clone is one base away. This sample includes further DNA sequences coding for the same CDR3. V is TRDV2 and J is TRDJ1; TRDD3 matches 9 bases. This CDR3 contains 17 residues. The germline V gene encodes CDR1 GEAIGNYY and CDR2 EKD. The CDR3 here is CACDTLGGLGDQYKLIF. CDR3 bases: TGTGCCTGCGACACTTTGGGCGGACTGGGGGACCAGTATAAACTCATCTTT.

This clone occurred a few times. The chain recombines TRDV1 with TRDJ1, with D maybe TRDD3 (5 bases). Germline V gene lookup returns CDR1 TSWWSYY and CDR2 QGS. The CDR3 runs to 18 residues. V was cut by 0 bases and J by 0 bases, with 17 bases left in between. CDR3 loop: CALGELRDLRIYTDKLIF. The CDR3 region has the DNA TGTGCTCTTGGGGAACTGCGAGATCTGCGGATATACACCGATAAACTCATCTTT.

This clone was detected only a few times. The rearrangement uses TRDV2 and TRDJ1; 11 bases map to TRDD3. This CDR3 comprises 18 residues. V was pared by 0 bases and J by 2 bases, with 10 bases of the junction left unmatched. CDR1 and CDR2 (germline): GEAIGNYY, EKD. This CDR3 reads CACDTLVGDTFGTDKLIF. Here the CDR3 DNA reads TGTGCCTGTGACACCCTGGTGGGGGATACGTTCGGGACCGATAAACTCATCTTT.

A note on this clone: A much larger clone sits a single nucleotide away, making a read error possible. The J gene is TRDJ1, the V gene TRDV2, with 7 bases matching TRDD3. Germline matching of the DNA provided the J gene here, since TCRdb leaves it blank. CDR3 size: 20 residues. Germline CDR1 reads GEAIGNYY; CDR2 reads EKD. J lost 3 bases, V lost 0 bases, and 21 bases had no gene match. DNA for the CDR3: TGTGCCTGTGACACCGTTAGTAGGCGACTGGGGACGCTAATGGCCGATAAACTCATCTTT. Protein product: CACDTVSRRLGTLMADKLIF.

This clone came up a few times. Additional DNA sequences in this sample encode the identical CDR3. V gene TRDV2 combines with J gene TRDJ1, with 13 bases lining up with TRDD3. This CDR3 has 15 amino acids. CDR1 is GEAIGNYY and CDR2 is EKD in the germline V gene. Trimming removed 3 bases from V and 10 bases from J; junction bases left unmatched: 10. CDR3 sequence: CACDPVLGDTRVLIF. Here the CDR3 DNA reads TGTGCCTGTGACCCGGTACTGGGGGATACGCGAGTACTCATCTTT.

Of note for this clone: A much larger clone is a single base away; this may be a read error. Within the sample, other DNA sequences also encode this same CDR3. This chain joins TRDV2 and TRDJ1; TRDD3 agrees at 13 bases. This CDR3 comprises 18 residues. Germline V gene data show CDR1 as GEAIGNYY and CDR2 as EKD. V lost 3 bases to trimming and J lost 5 bases; unmatched junction nucleotides: 14. Here the CDR3 DNA reads TGTGCCTGTGACTCATTACTGGGGGATACGCGTGTCACTGATAAACTCATCTTT. This sequence encodes CACDSLLGDTRVTDKLIF.

The table lists this clone with a few counts. V usage is TRDV2 and J usage is TRDJ1, with D possibly matching TRDD3 (6 bases). The CDR3 spans 14 residues. Germline V gene data show CDR1 as GEAIGNYY and CDR2 as EKD. V was clipped by 1 base and J by 2 bases, with 10 bases between them. CDR3 nucleotide sequence: TGTGCCTGTGACACGTGGGGGGCAACCGATAAACTCATCTTT. It codes for CACDTWGATDKLIF.

This clone was observed a single time. The rearrangement links TRDV2 to TRDJ1; 7 bases agree with TRDD3. No J segment appears in TCRdb, so it was assigned here by matching the sequence to germline. The CDR3 sequence is 16 residues long. Looked up from germline, CDR1 is GEAIGNYY and CDR2 is EKD. Unmatched junction bases numbered 8, after V lost 2 bases and J lost 0 bases. CDR3 sequence reads: CACDSMGEPYTDKLIF. The CDR3 DNA follows: TGTGCCTGTGACAGCATGGGGGAACCGTACACCGATAAACTCATCTTT.

The sample holds a few counts of this clone. The chain combines TRDV2 with TRDJ1; D gene unclear. The CDR3 consists of 15 residues. Germline CDR1 reads GEAIGNYY; CDR2 reads EKD. Trimming left V 4 bases short and J 0 bases short, with 14 bases between. The CDR3, as DNA: TGTGCCTGTGATAGAGTGTCGGGTCACACCGATAAACTCATCTTT. Its translation is CACDRVSGHTDKLIF.

This clone appeared a few times. The genes are TRDV2 and TRDJ1; the match to TRDD3 covers 11 bases. J gave up 0 bases and V 3 bases, and 8 bases lay outside the gene matches. The germline V gene has CDR1 GEAIGNYY and CDR2 EKD. CDR3 length: 17 amino acids. The CDR3 reads CACDGLGDTRDTDKLIF. CDR3 DNA: TGTGCCTGTGACGGCCTGGGGGATACTAGGGACACCGATAAACTCATCTTT.

This clone was picked up a small number of times. Here the CDR3 DNA reads TGTGCCTGTGACACCGTTAAAGCCCGTACTGAGACTGGGGGACCGCCAAACACCGATAAACTCATCTTT. Amino acids: CACDTVKARTETGGPPNTDKLIF. The chain is built from TRDV2 and TRDJ1; 9 nucleotides agree with TRDD3. Germline V CDR1 and CDR2: GEAIGNYY, EKD. The CDR3 runs 23 residues. V shed 0 bases, J shed 0 bases, and the junction held 25 bases outside the gene matches.

The V call is TRDV2, the J call TRDJ3, with 13 bases lining up with TRDD3. Germline trimming cut 4 bases from V and 4 bases from J; bases unmatched to any gene: 15. The CDR3 spans 21 residues. CDR1 and CDR2 (germline): GEAIGNYY, EKD. CDR3 protein: CACEPVLGDTPFGWDTRQMFF. The CDR3 region has the DNA TGTGCCTGTGAGCCCGTACTGGGGGATACGCCCTTTGGATGGGACACCCGACAGATGTTTTTC.

In this sample, this clone turned up a few times. V gene TRDV2 combines with J gene TRDJ2; TRDD3 agrees at 7 bases. In germline, CDR1 is GEAIGNYY, CDR2 EKD. The V and J ends lost 3 bases and 4 bases, in that order; junction bases with no gene match: 7. CDR3 length: 15 residues. The CDR3 reads CACDFLGAPTAQLFF. CDR3 nucleotides: TGTGCCTGTGACTTTCTGGGGGCCCCGACAGCACAACTCTTCTTT.